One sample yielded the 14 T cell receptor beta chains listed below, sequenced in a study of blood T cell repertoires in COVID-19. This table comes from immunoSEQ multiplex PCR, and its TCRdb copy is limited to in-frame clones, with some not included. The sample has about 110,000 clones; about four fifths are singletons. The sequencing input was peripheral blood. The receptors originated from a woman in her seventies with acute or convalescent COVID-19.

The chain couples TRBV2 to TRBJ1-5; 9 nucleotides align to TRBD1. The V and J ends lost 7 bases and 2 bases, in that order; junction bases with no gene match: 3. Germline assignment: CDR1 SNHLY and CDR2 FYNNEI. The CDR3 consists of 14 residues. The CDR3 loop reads CASMGQGGNQPQHF. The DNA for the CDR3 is TGTGCCAGCATGGGACAGGGCGGCAATCAGCCCCAGCATTTT.

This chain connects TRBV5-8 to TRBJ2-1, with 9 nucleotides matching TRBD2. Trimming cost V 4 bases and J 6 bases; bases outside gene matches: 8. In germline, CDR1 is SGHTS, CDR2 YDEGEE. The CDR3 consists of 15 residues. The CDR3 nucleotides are TGTGCCAGCAGCCACCGGGTAGCGGGGGTCAATGAGCAGTTCTTC. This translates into CASSHRVAGVNEQFF.

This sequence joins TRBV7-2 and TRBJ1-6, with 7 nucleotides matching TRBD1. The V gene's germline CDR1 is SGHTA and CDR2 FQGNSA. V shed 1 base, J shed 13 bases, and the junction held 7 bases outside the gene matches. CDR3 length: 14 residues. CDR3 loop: CASSLGQGILPLHF. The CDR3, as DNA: TGTGCCAGCAGCTTAGGACAGGGTATTTTGCCCCTCCACTTT.

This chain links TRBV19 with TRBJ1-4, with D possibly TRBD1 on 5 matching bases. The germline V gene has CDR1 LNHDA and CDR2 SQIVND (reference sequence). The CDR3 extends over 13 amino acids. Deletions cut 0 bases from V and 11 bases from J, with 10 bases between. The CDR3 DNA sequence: TGTGCCAGTAGTATAGAGGCAGGGAAGAAACTGTTTTTT. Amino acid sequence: CASSIEAGKKLFF.

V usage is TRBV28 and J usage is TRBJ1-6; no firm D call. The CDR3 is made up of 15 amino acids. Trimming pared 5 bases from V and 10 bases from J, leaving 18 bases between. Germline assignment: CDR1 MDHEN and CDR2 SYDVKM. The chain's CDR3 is CASSPTGRGRSPLHF. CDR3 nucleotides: TGTGCCAGCAGTCCTACCGGCCGGGGTCGATCACCCCTCCACTTT.

CDR3 protein: CASSPGAINEKLFF. As DNA, the CDR3 is TGTGCCAGCAGTCCAGGGGCCATTAATGAAAAACTGTTTTTT. The rearrangement links TRBV28 to TRBJ1-4; a weak D match, TRBD1 (6 bases). This CDR3 contains 14 residues. Germline lookup yields CDR1 MDHEN and CDR2 SYDVKM. V was shortened by 5 bases and J by 4 bases, with 11 bases between the two germline ends.

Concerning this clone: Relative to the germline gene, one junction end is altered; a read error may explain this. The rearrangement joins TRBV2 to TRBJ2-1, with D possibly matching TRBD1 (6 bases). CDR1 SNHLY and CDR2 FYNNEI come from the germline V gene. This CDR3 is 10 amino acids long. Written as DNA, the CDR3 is TGTGCCAGCAGTAAGGGGGTAAGGATCTTC. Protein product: CASSKGVRIF.

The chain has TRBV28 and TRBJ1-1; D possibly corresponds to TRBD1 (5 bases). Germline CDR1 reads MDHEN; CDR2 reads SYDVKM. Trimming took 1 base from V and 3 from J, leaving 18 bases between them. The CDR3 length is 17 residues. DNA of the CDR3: TGTGCCAGCAGTTTATCAGCCCCTGGGGGGGGATACACTGAAGCTTTCTTT. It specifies CASSLSAPGGGYTEAFF.

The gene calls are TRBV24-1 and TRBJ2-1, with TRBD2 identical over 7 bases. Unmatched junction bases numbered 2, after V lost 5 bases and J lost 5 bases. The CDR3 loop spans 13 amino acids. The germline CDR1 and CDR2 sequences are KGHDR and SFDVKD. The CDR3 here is CATSGGGNNEQFF. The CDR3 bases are TGTGCCACCAGTGGGGGGGGTAACAATGAGCAGTTCTTC.

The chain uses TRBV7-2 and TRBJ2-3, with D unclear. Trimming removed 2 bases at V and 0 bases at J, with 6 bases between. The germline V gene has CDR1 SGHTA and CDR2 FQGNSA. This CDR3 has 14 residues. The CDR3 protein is CASSLRQSTDTQYF. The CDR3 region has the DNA TGTGCCAGCAGCTTACGACAAAGCACAGATACGCAGTATTTT.

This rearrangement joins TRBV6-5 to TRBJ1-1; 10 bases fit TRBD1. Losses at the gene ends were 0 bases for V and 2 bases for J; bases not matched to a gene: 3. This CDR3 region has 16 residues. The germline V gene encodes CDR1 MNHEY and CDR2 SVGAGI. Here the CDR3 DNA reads TGTGCCAGCAGTTACTCGGGGACAGGGGAAAACACTGAAGCTTTCTTT. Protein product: CASSYSGTGENTEAFF.

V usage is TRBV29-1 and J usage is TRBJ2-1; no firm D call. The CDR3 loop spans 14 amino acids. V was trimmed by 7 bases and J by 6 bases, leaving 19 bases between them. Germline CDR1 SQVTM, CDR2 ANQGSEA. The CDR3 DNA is TGCAGCGCTCGAACCAGTGTGGTAACCAATGAGCAGTTCTTC. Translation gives CSARTSVVTNEQFF.

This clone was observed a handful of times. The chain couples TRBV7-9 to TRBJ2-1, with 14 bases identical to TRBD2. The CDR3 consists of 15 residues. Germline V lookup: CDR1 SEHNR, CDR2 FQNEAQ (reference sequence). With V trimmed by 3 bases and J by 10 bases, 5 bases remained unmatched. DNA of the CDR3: TGTGCCAGCAGCTTTAGGACTAGCGGGAGGTTAGAGCAGTTCTTC. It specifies CASSFRTSGRLEQFF.

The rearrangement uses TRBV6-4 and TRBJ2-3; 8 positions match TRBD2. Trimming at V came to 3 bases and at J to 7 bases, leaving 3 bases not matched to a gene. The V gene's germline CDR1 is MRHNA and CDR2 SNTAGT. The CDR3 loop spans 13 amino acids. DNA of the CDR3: TGTGCCAGCAGTGATACGGGGGGGTATACGCAGTATTTT. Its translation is CASSDTGGYTQYF.